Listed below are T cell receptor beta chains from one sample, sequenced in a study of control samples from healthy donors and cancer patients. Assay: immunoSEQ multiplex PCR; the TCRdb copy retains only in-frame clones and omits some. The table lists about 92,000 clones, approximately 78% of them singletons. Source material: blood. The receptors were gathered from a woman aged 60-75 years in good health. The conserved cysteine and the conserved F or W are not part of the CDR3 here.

ASSFRSSGRGGTDTQY | TRBV5-6
ASSQLRAPNQPQH | TRBV4-1
ASSSSGVNTDTQY | TRBV5-1
SVDLGGEYTEAF | TRBV29-1
ASSRGTGAVTEAF | TRBV11-3
ASRQGTNTEAF | TRBV12-3/TRBV12-4
ASSPGRYYGYT | TRBV5-6
ASGTGVGREGKETQY | TRBV12-5
ASSLGLGEAF | TRBV7-9
ASSFGMASQETQY | TRBV7-2
ASSERGPTEETQY | TRBV2
ASQGMTDTQY | TRBV12-3/TRBV12-4
ASKFGQKETQY | TRBV6-5
ASSTTGDTGELF | TRBV6-5
ASSLLRGTGPYGYT | TRBV28
ASSPPVREGRDTQY | TRBV18
ASSKQGTDTQY | TRBV11-3
ASSLRGNSHEQY | TRBV3-1/TRBV3-2
ASSLGSLGNSYEQY | TRBV5-6
ASSFYRGQETQY | TRBV6-5
ASSPKAENYGYT | TRBV18
ASSFKWRDSYEQY | TRBV5-6
ATSRVDSSNQPQH | TRBV15
ASRSPGSNYGYT | TRBV27
ASSLVNQRRTNTEAF | TRBV11-3
ATRQGGNSPLH | TRBV6-6
ASSEASNRGGTGELF | TRBV6-1
ASSMGQYGYT | TRBV19
ASSSTTLGNYGYT | TRBV6-2/TRBV6-3
ASSYSTSGGHNEQF | TRBV6-5